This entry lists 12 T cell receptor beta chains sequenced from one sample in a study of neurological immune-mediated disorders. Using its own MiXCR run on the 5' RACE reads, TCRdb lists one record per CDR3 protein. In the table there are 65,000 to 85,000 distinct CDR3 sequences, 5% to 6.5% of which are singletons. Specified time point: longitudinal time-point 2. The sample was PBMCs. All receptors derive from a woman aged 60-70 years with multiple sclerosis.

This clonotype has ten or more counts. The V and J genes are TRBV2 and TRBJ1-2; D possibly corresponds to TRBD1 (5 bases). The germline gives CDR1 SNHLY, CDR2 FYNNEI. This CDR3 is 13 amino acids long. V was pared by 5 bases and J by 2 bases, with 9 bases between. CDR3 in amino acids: CASSPPGNYGYTF. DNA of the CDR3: TGTGCCAGCAGTCCGCCAGGGAACTATGGCTACACCTTC.

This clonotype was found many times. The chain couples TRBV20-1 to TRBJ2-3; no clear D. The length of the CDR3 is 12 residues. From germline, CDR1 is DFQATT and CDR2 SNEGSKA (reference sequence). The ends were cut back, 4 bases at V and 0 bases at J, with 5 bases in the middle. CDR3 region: CSATLSTDTQYF. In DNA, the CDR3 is TGCAGTGCTACGCTGAGCACAGATACGCAGTATTTT.

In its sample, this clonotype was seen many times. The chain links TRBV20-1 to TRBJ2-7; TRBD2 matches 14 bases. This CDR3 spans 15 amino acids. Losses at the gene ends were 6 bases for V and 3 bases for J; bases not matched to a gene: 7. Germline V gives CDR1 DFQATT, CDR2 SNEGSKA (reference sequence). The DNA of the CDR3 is TGCAGTGCCTCTGGACTAGCGGGGGGCCACTACGAGCAGTACTTC. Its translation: CSASGLAGGHYEQYF.

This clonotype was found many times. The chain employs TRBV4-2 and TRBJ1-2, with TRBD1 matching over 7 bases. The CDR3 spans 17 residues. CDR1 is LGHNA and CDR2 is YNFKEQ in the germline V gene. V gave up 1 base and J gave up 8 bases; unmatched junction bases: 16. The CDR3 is CASSQALSATGFRGYTF. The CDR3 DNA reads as TGTGCCAGCAGCCAAGCCCTTTCGGCGACAGGGTTTCGGGGCTACACCTTC.

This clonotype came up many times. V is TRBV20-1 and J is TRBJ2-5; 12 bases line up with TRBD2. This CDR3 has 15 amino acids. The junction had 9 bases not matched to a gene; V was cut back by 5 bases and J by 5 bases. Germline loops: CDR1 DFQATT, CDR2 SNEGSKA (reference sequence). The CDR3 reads CSAALAGGALETQYF. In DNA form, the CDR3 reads TGCAGTGCTGCTCTAGCGGGGGGGGCTTTGGAGACCCAGTACTTC.

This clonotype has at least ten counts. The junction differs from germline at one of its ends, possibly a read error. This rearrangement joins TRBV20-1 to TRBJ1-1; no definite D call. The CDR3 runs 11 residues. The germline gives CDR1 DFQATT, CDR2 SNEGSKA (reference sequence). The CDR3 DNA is TGCAGTGTGACGGGGAACCCTGAAGCTTTCTTT. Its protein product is CSVTGNPEAFF.

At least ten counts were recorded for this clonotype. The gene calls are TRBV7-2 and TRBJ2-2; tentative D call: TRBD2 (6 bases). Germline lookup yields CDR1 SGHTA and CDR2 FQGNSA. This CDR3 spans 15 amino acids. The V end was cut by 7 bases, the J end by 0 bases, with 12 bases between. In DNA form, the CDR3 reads TGTGCCAGCATCCAGACTAGTACGAACACCGGGGAGCTGTTTTTT. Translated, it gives CASIQTSTNTGELFF.

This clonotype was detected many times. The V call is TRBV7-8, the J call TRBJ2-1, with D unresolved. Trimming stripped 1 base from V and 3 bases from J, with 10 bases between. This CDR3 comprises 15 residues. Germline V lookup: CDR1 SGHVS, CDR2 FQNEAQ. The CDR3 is CASSLVGPNYNEQFF. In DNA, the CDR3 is TGTGCCAGCAGCTTAGTGGGCCCAAACTACAATGAGCAGTTCTTC.

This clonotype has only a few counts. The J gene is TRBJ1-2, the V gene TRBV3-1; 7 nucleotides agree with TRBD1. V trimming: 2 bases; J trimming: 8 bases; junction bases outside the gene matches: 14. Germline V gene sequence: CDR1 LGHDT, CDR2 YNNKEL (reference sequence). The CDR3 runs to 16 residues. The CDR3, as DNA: TGTGCCAGCAGCCAAATGACCCCAGGGGGGGGCGTGGGCTACACCTTC. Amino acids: CASSQMTPGGGVGYTF.

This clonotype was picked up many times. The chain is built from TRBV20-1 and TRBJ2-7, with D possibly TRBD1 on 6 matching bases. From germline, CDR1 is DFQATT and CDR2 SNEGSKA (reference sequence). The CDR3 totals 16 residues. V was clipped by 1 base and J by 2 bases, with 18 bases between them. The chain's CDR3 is CSARAPGTLTTYEQYF. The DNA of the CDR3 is TGCAGTGCTAGAGCCCCCGGGACACTAACTACCTACGAGCAGTACTTC.

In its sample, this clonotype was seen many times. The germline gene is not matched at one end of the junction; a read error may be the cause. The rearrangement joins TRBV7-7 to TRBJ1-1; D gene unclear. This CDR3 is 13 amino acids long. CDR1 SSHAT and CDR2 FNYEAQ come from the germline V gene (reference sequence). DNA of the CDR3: TGTGCTAGCAGCTTAGATACGAACACTGAAGCTTTCTTT. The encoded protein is CASSLDTNTEAFF. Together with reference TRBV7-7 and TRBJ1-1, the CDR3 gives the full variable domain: GAGVSQSPRYKVTKRGQDVTLRCDPISSHATLYWYQQALGQGPEFLTYFNYEAQPDKSGLPSDRFSAERPEGSISTLTIQRTEQRDSAMYRCASSLDTNTEAFFGQGTRLTVV.

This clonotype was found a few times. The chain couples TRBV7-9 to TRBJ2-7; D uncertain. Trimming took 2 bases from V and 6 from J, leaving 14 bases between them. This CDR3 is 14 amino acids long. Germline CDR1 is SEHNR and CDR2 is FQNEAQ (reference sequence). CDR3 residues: CASSLPGPSGEQYF. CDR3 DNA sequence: TGTGCCAGCAGCTTACCCGGTCCCTCTGGCGAGCAGTACTTC.